This TCR beta chain was observed in a study of blood T cell repertoires in COVID-19. The authors' processing: Researchers report that nucleated cell counts were estimated from reference gene primer amplification. Method: immunoSEQ multiplex PCR; TCRdb's copy keeps in-frame clones and lacks some. V and J calls and clone size are as listed in that table; D and trimming were resolved from the DNA. The top ten hold about 9.8% of the sample, which has about 210,000 clones, 81% seen once. Participants came from some 23 US areas, aged about 18 to 89 years. This clone has a handful of counts. The sample has other DNA sequences that encode this CDR3 too. This receptor was identified in a woman aged 50 to 60 with acute COVID-19. The sample consisted of PBMCs or T cells enriched from blood (not recorded which).

CDR3: CASSPDRVGYTF. The CDR3 DNA sequence: TGTGCCAGCTCACCGGACAGGGTTGGCTACACCTTC. V is TRBV18 and J is TRBJ1-2, with TRBD1 identical over 8 bases. This CDR3 has 12 residues. CDR1 and CDR2 from the germline V gene are KGHSH and LQKENI. V gave up 3 bases and J gave up 7 bases; unmatched junction bases: 1.